Reported below is one T cell receptor (beta chain). Antigen specificity is unknown. Sequencing used immunoSEQ multiplex PCR; TCRdb keeps in-frame clones, though not all of them. The sample shows fewer than 7,500 clones, 76% of them seen only once. The data were obtained in a study of tissue T cells after allogeneic stem cell transplantation. Whole-study findings and limits: Shared clones across patients were few; motif clustering revealed tissue-specific shared signatures. This small cohort was clinically heterogeneous, and sampling depth was a limitation.

Germline CDR1 is LNHDA and CDR2 is SQIVND (reference sequence). V lost 5 bases, J lost 1 base, and 14 bases stayed unmatched. CDR3 length: 19 residues. This TCR came from a man aged 40 to 70 who later had graft-versus-host disease after an allogeneic stem cell transplant. Specimen: blood, collected before transplantation. The chain uses TRBV19 and TRBJ1-1, with 12 bases matching TRBD1. CDR3 protein: CASSLSGTGGKDRNTEAFF. The CDR3 DNA reads TGTGCCAGTAGTCTGTCCGGGACAGGGGGCAAGGATAGGAACACTGAAGCTTTCTTT.